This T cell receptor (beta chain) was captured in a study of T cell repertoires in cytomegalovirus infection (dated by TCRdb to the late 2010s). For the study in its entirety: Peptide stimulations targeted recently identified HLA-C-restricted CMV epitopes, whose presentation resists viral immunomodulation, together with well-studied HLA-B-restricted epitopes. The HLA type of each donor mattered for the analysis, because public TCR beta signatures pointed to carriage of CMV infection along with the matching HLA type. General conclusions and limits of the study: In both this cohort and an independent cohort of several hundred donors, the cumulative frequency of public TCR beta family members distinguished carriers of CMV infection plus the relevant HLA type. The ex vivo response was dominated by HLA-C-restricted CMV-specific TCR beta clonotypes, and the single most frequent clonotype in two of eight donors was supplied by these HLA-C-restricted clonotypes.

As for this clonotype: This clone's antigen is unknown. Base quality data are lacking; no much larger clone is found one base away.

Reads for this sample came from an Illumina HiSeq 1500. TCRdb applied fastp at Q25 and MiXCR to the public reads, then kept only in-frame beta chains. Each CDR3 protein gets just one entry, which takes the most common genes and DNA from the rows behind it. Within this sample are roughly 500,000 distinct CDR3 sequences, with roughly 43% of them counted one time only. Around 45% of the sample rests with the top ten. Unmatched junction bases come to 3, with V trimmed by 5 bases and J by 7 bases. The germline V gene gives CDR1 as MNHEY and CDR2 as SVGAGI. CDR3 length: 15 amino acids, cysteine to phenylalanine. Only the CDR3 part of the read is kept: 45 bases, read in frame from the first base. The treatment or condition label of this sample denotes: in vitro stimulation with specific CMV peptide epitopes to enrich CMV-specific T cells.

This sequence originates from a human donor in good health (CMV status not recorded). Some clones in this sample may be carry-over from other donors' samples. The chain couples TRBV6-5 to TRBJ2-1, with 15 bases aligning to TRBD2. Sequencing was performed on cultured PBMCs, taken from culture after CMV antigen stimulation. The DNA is TGTGCCAGCAGTACCGGGACTAGCGGGAGGAATGAGCAGTTCTTC. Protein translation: CASSTGTSGRNEQFF.